The rows below give T cell receptor beta chains drawn from one sample of a study of blood T cell repertoires in COVID-19. Some clones are missing from TCRdb's copy, which holds only in-frame ones; the method was immunoSEQ multiplex PCR. This sample yields about 230,000 clones, of which approximately 85% are seen a single time; 5% to 6.5% belongs to the top ten. Sequenced sample: peripheral blood. The receptors were gathered from a man aged 50 to 60 with COVID-19, enrolled during active disease. CDR3s include the opening cysteine and the closing phenylalanine or tryptophan. D genes are given only for firm matches. Not all rows give a size; the values are once, few, many and, for expanded clones, a class.

v_gene	d_gene	j_gene	abundance	CDR3aa	CDR3nt
TRBV27	NA	TRBJ1-5	few	CASSLSSRYQPQHF	TGTGCCAGCAGTTTATCTTCCAGGTATCAGCCCCAGCATTTT
TRBV21-1	NA	TRBJ2-4	NA	CASSKGRDSNIQYF	TGTGCCAGCAGCAAAGGGAGGGACTCAAACATTCAGTACTTC
TRBV30	NA	TRBJ2-2	NA	CAWSLVAGELFF	TGTGCCTGGAGCCTAGTGGCCGGGGAGCTGTTTTTT
TRBV25-1	NA	TRBJ2-5	NA	CASSDSSLQETQYF	TGTGCCAGCAGTGACAGTTCCTTACAAGAGACCCAGTACTTC
TRBV9	TRBD1	TRBJ1-5	once	CASSAGQVGQPQHF	TGTGCCAGCAGCGCGGGACAGGTCGGTCAGCCCCAGCATTTT
TRBV29-1	TRBD1	TRBJ2-7	NA	CSVLGTGVYEQYF	TGCAGCGTTTTGGGGACAGGGGTTTACGAGCAGTACTTC
TRBV5-1	NA	TRBJ2-7	NA	CASSFNSDSDEQYF	TGCGCCAGCAGCTTCAACTCCGACAGCGACGAGCAGTACTTC
TRBV6-2/TRBV6-3	TRBD1	TRBJ2-7	NA	CASSWGGQGPYEQYF	TGTGCCAGCAGTTGGGGGGGACAGGGTCCCTACGAGCAGTACTTC
TRBV29-1	TRBD2	TRBJ2-7	NA	CSALPRLAGLPYEQYF	TGCAGCGCCTTACCGCGACTAGCGGGGTTACCCTACGAGCAGTACTTC
TRBV19	NA	TRBJ1-1	NA	CATSGGFTEAFF	TGTGCCACCAGCGGGGGTTTCACTGAAGCTTTCTTT
TRBV4-1	NA	TRBJ1-5	NA	CASSPYGRQPQHF	TGCGCCAGCAGCCCATACGGGAGGCAGCCCCAGCATTTT
TRBV5-4	NA	TRBJ2-7	NA	CASSRPTDSYEQYF	TGTGCCAGCAGTAGGCCTACAGATTCCTACGAGCAGTACTTC
TRBV7-8	TRBD2	TRBJ2-2	NA	CASSTRTSGGGTGELFF	TGTGCCAGCAGCACGCGGACTAGCGGGGGTGGGACCGGGGAGCTGTTTTTT
TRBV5-6	NA	TRBJ2-3	NA	CASSLEVGGPDTQYF	TGTGCCAGCAGCTTGGAGGTGGGGGGGCCAGATACGCAGTATTTT
TRBV5-5	NA	TRBJ2-7	few	CASSLSHSSYEQYF	TGTGCCAGCAGCTTGTCGCACAGCTCCTACGAGCAGTACTTC
TRBV11-3	NA	TRBJ2-5	NA	CASQGREETQYF	TGTGCCAGCCAGGGAAGAGAAGAGACCCAGTACTTC
TRBV9	NA	TRBJ2-1	NA	CASSPGLINEQFF	TGTGCCAGCAGCCCGGGACTGATTAATGAGCAGTTCTTC
TRBV7-3	TRBD1	TRBJ2-1	NA	CASSPRTGGNEQFF	TGTGCCAGCAGCCCCCGGACAGGGGGCAATGAGCAGTTCTTC
TRBV4-1	NA	TRBJ2-3	NA	CASSQDRERTSTDTQYF	TGCGCCAGCAGCCAAGATCGGGAGCGGACCTCCACAGATACGCAGTATTTT
TRBV7-9	NA	TRBJ2-1	NA	CASSLTAGTLFF	TGTGCCAGCAGCTTAACTGCGGGGACTTTGTTCTTC